Each of the 21 T cell receptor beta chains below was sequenced from the same sample in a study of blood T cell repertoires in COVID-19 (dated by TCRdb to 2020 to 2021). The library came from the immunoSEQ multiplex PCR assay. The immuneACCESS repertoire file appears here via TCRdb, limited to in-frame rearrangements. These files lack a portion of the clones; in checked studies, under half of the deficit traces to unresolved V genes, and the cause of the others is not known. Present in this sample are 250,000 to 350,000 clones, about 88% of which were seen just once. The biggest ten clones account for roughly an eighth of the sample. Sequencing was carried out using peripheral blood. These receptors originate from a woman aged 60-75 years with acute or convalescent COVID-19.

There are a few counts of this clone. This chain joins TRBV29-1 and TRBJ2-1; 8 bases match TRBD2. The germline CDR1 and CDR2 sequences are SQVTM and ANQGSEA. CDR3 length: 18 residues. The V segment lost 5 bases and the J segment 2 bases; nucleotides outside the gene matches: 17. The CDR3 DNA reads TGCAGCGTTACCGGGGGGACGGCGGGAGGACGCGCCTACAATGAGCAGTTCTTC. It yields the protein CSVTGGTAGGRAYNEQFF.

This chain links TRBV7-9 with TRBJ1-2; the match to TRBD1 covers 8 bases. The CDR3 consists of 15 residues. Trimming took 1 base from V and 3 from J; bases not matched to a gene: 4. Germline CDR1 and CDR2: SEHNR and FQNEAQ (reference sequence). Written as DNA, the CDR3 is TGTGCCAGCAGCTTAGGATCAGGGGGCGACTATGGCTACACCTTC. It translates to CASSLGSGGDYGYTF.

This chain connects TRBV28 to TRBJ1-6, with D possibly being TRBD1 (6 bases). Germline V gene sequence: CDR1 MDHEN, CDR2 SYDVKM. V dropped 4 bases and J dropped 13 bases, with 17 bases sitting between them. This CDR3 is built from 14 residues. CDR3 in DNA: TGTGCCAGCAGTTCCCGGGACACCAGTCGGCCCCTCCACTTT. Its protein product is CASSSRDTSRPLHF. Full variable domain (missing parts from reference TRBV28 and TRBJ1-6): DVKVTQSSRYLVKRTGEKVFLECVQDMDHENMFWYRQDPGLGLRLIYFSYDVKMKEKGDIPEGYSVSREKKERFSLILESASTNQTSMYLCASSSRDTSRPLHFGNGTRLTVT.

This chain connects TRBV4-1 to TRBJ2-1; D is perhaps TRBD1 (6 bases). Per the germline V gene, CDR1 is MGHRA and CDR2 is YSYEKL. The V gene lost 2 bases and the J gene lost 6 bases, with 20 bases spanning the gap. This CDR3 is 17 amino acids long. CDR3 sequence (DNA): TGCGCCAGCAGCCAATTCAATAACAGGGTCTTGAGCAATGAGCAGTTCTTC. Amino acid sequence: CASSQFNNRVLSNEQFF.

This chain links TRBV2 with TRBJ1-1; unclear D gene. Germline values: CDR1 SNHLY, CDR2 FYNNEI. The CDR3 covers 15 residues. Between the trimmed V and J ends, which lost 3 bases and 4 bases, there was a span of 15 bases. CDR3 residues: CASSEMEGAGTEAFF. DNA for the CDR3: TGTGCCAGCAGTGAGATGGAGGGTGCGGGCACTGAAGCTTTCTTT.

V usage is TRBV7-9 and J usage is TRBJ2-5, with a tentative D call TRBD2 (5 bases). This CDR3 is built from 14 residues. The ends were cut back, 0 bases at V and 2 bases at J, with 7 bases in the middle. The germline V gene encodes CDR1 SEHNR and CDR2 FQNEAQ (reference sequence). CDR3 amino acids: CASSLAREQETQYF. Written as DNA, the CDR3 is TGTGCCAGCAGCTTAGCCCGGGAACAAGAGACCCAGTACTTC.

A few counts support this clone. This chain joins TRBV12-3 or TRBV12-4 and TRBJ1-2; 8 bases are a match to TRBD1. Germline trimming cut 6 bases from V and 5 bases from J; bases unmatched to any gene: 5. There are 13 residues in the CDR3. The CDR3 nucleotides read TGTGCCAGCAGAGAACAGGGGGGATATGGCTACACCTTC. Amino acid sequence: CASREQGGYGYTF.

The chain joins TRBV6-2 or TRBV6-3 to TRBJ2-5, with 7 positions matching TRBD1. The trim removed 6 bases at V and 3 bases at J, leaving 10 bases unmatched. Germline V CDR1 and CDR2: MNHEY, SVGEGT. The CDR3 has 15 amino acids. CDR3 amino acids: CASSRQGRREETQYF. The CDR3 DNA reads as TGTGCCAGCAGCCGACAGGGCCGGCGGGAAGAGACCCAGTACTTC.

The chain is built from TRBV6-2 or TRBV6-3 and TRBJ2-2, with 13 positions matching TRBD2. Germline assignment: CDR1 MNHEY and CDR2 SVGEGT. V trimming: 0 bases; J trimming: 7 bases; junction bases outside the gene matches: 8. The CDR3 runs to 18 residues. Here the CDR3 reads CASSYSNGLAGVLGELFF. The DNA for the CDR3 is TGTGCCAGCAGTTACTCGAATGGACTAGCGGGAGTCCTCGGGGAGCTGTTTTTT.

This CDR3 reads CASSTYRSSYEQYF. The CDR3 DNA sequence: TGTGCCAGCAGCACGTACAGGAGCTCCTACGAGCAGTACTTC. V and J are TRBV6-2 or TRBV6-3 and TRBJ2-7; perhaps TRBD1 as D (5 bases). The CDR3 covers 14 residues. Trimming stripped 6 bases from V and 0 bases from J, with 12 bases between. Looked up from germline, CDR1 is MNHEY and CDR2 is SVGEGT.

The V gene is TRBV19, the J gene TRBJ1-6; 10 bases line up with TRBD1. CDR3 length: 13 residues. The germline V gene encodes CDR1 LNHDA and CDR2 SQIVND (reference sequence). The trim removed 10 bases at V and 8 bases at J, leaving 5 bases unmatched. As DNA, the CDR3 is TGTGCCACCCAAGGGACAGGGGATTCACCCCTCCACTTT. Amino acids: CATQGTGDSPLHF. Together with reference TRBV19 and TRBJ1-6, the CDR3 gives the full variable domain: DGGITQSPKYLFRKEGQNVTLSCEQNLNHDAMYWYRQDPGQGLRLIYYSQIVNDFQKGDIAEGYSVSREKKESFPLTVTSAQKNPTAFYLCATQGTGDSPLHFGNGTRLTVT.

J is TRBJ1-1 and V is TRBV7-3, with a possible D match to TRBD1 (6 bases). In germline, CDR1 is SGHTA, CDR2 FQGTGA. This CDR3 is 14 amino acids long. Trimming took 5 bases from V and 1 from J, leaving 11 bases between them. The chain's CDR3 is CASSVGQPNTEAFF. CDR3 coding DNA: TGTGCCAGCAGCGTCGGACAGCCGAACACTGAAGCTTTCTTT. Drawing the rest from reference TRBV7-3 and TRBJ1-1, the complete variable domain is GAGVSQTPSNKVTEKGKYVELRCDPISGHTALYWYRQSLGQGPEFLIYFQGTGAADDSGLPNDRFFAVRPEGSVSTLKIQRTERGDSAVYLCASSVGQPNTEAFFGQGTRLTVV.

The chain uses TRBV5-1 and TRBJ2-2; D possibly corresponds to TRBD2 (5 bases). V dropped 1 base and J dropped 1 base, with 5 bases sitting between them. The CDR3 totals 14 residues. Per the germline V gene, CDR1 is SGHRS and CDR2 is YFSETQ. The DNA for the CDR3 is TGCGCCAGCAGCTTGCGGGGGAACACCGGGGAGCTGTTTTTT. Translating gives CASSLRGNTGELFF.

The chain employs TRBV6-2 or TRBV6-3 and TRBJ1-1; D is unresolved. The CDR3 is 14 residues long. The germline V gene has CDR1 MNHEY and CDR2 SVGEGT. V dropped 0 bases and J dropped 5 bases, with 10 bases sitting between them. The CDR3 sequence: CASSYSLPGTEAFF. In DNA form, the CDR3 reads TGTGCCAGCAGTTACTCCCTGCCGGGAACTGAAGCTTTCTTT.

J is TRBJ1-1 and V is TRBV13; D may be TRBD1 (6 bases). The CDR3 is 16 residues long. Germline V gene lookup returns CDR1 PRHDT and CDR2 FYEKMQ (reference sequence). Deletions cut 4 bases from V and 2 bases from J, with 17 bases between. The CDR3 DNA follows: TGTGCCAGCAGCTCGGCGGTTCAGGGGCCTAACACTGAAGCTTTCTTT. It is translated as CASSSAVQGPNTEAFF.

The chain joins TRBV10-3 to TRBJ2-7, with D maybe TRBD1 (5 bases). This CDR3 contains 13 residues. V lost 3 bases and J lost 2, with 8 bases in between. Germline V lookup: CDR1 ENHRY, CDR2 SYGVKD. The CDR3 loop reads CAISDRVPYEQYF. For the CDR3, the DNA is TGTGCCATCAGTGACAGGGTTCCCTACGAGCAGTACTTC.

Only a few counts were recorded for this clone. The CDR3 nucleotides read TGCGCCAGCAGCTTGGGGGTGGCAGGGGTGACTGAAGCTTTCTTT. Amino acid sequence: CASSLGVAGVTEAFF. The J gene is TRBJ1-1, the V gene TRBV5-1, with D maybe TRBD1 (6 bases). Germline V gene lookup returns CDR1 SGHRS and CDR2 YFSETQ. V dropped 0 bases and J dropped 5 bases, with 14 bases sitting between them. This CDR3 is 15 amino acids long. The entire variable domain, with the rest obtained from reference TRBV5-1 and TRBJ1-1, is as follows: KAGVTQTPRYLIKTRGQQVTLSCSPISGHRSVSWYQQTPGQGLQFLFEYFSETQRNKGNFPGRFSGRQFSNSRSEMNVSTLELGDSALYLCASSLGVAGVTEAFFGQGTRLTVV.

About this clone: The sample has other DNA sequences that encode this CDR3 too. V is TRBV7-3 and J is TRBJ2-2, with 9 nucleotides matching TRBD2. The CDR3 contains 16 residues. Germline lookup yields CDR1 SGHTA and CDR2 FQGTGA. The V segment lost 4 bases and the J segment 0 bases; nucleotides outside the gene matches: 3. The CDR3 DNA sequence: TGTGCCAGCAGCTCAAGACTAGCGGCGAACACCGGGGAGCTGTTTTTT. Residues: CASSSRLAANTGELFF.

The chain is built from TRBV19 and TRBJ2-1; 8 bases line up with TRBD1. The CDR3 is 15 amino acids. J gave up 6 bases and V 4 bases, and 8 bases lay outside the gene matches. The germline CDR1 and CDR2 sequences are LNHDA and SQIVND (reference sequence). This CDR3 reads CASSTRQGWANEQFF. The CDR3 DNA reads TGTGCCAGTAGTACGCGACAGGGGTGGGCCAATGAGCAGTTCTTC.

The V call is TRBV28, the J call TRBJ1-6, with TRBD1 as a possible D gene (5 bases). The germline CDR1 and CDR2 sequences are MDHEN and SYDVKM. The CDR3 covers 16 residues. Trimming pared 6 bases from V and 6 bases from J, leaving 18 bases between. This chain's CDR3 is CASSRYRQTLNSPLHF. CDR3 bases: TGTGCCAGCAGCCGATATAGACAGACTCTTAATTCACCCCTCCACTTT.

The chain employs TRBV6-5 and TRBJ1-1; D gene ambiguous. The CDR3 has 14 amino acids. V was pared by 2 bases and J by 3 bases, with 10 bases between. Germline V gene data show CDR1 as MNHEY and CDR2 as SVGAGI. The CDR3 here is CASSYEEADTEAFF. CDR3 sequence (DNA): TGTGCCAGCAGTTACGAGGAGGCTGACACTGAAGCTTTCTTT.